This TCR beta chain appears in the sequencing data of a study of blood T cells in healthy people across ages. Study-level results: Diversity estimates drawn from one million T cells were deemed underestimates.

About this clonotype: Its matching antigen is unknown.

Through a sample-barcoded 5' primer and a J-beta primer mix, a second PCR was run for about 6 to 12 cycles. MiXCR was run by TCRdb on the 5' RACE reads, yielding one entry per CDR3 protein. The sample shows 980,000 or so distinct CDR3 sequences, roughly 52% of them seen only once. Germline V gives CDR1 SNHLY, CDR2 FYNNEI. V was cut by 6 bases and J by 3 bases, with 17 bases left in between. The CDR3 runs 15 residues. The sequencing sample was made of blood. The V gene is TRBV2, the J gene TRBJ1-2; TRBD1 is a possible D gene (5 bases). The clonotype was recovered from a man aged 25-40 years in good health. The chain's CDR3 is CASRGTENAHYGYTF. The CDR3 DNA reads TGTGCCAGCAGGGGGACGGAAAACGCCCACTATGGCTACACCTTC.